The 3 T cell receptor beta chains given below trace back to one sample, sequenced in a study of blood T cell repertoires in COVID-19. Data came from immunoSEQ multiplex PCR; TCRdb stores just in-frame clones and leaves some out. The data hold about 400,000 clones, with 70% to 90% observed a single time. Material: peripheral blood. The source is a human donor in a cohort sampled during active COVID-19.

The rearrangement uses TRBV2 and TRBJ2-3; 13 bases line up with TRBD2. The CDR3 covers 17 residues. J was trimmed by 1 base and V by 5 bases; bases with no gene match: 6. Germline assignment: CDR1 SNHLY and CDR2 FYNNEI. Here the CDR3 reads CASSSTGTSGGTDTQYF. The CDR3 DNA is TGTGCCAGCAGTTCAACCGGGACTAGCGGGGGCACAGATACGCAGTATTTT.

V and J are TRBV10-3 and TRBJ1-2, with TRBD1 as a possible D gene (5 bases). Trimming left V 8 bases short and J 8 bases short, with 12 bases between. Germline CDR1 and CDR2: ENHRY and SYGVKD. CDR3 size: 11 residues. Here the CDR3 reads CAIHGRGGYTF. CDR3 DNA sequence: TGTGCCATCCACGGTAGGGGAGGCTACACCTTC.

This clone was seen a handful of times. The genes are TRBV6-2 or TRBV6-3 and TRBJ1-1; no clear D gene. Germline assignment: CDR1 MNHEY and CDR2 SVGEGT. The CDR3 consists of 14 residues. V lost 0 bases and J lost 5, with 10 bases in between. The CDR3 coding sequence is TGTGCCAGCAGTTACTCAAGGCGACTAACTGAAGCTTTCTTT. This translates into CASSYSRRLTEAFF.